The 4 T cell receptor beta chains given below trace back to one sample, sequenced in a study of control samples from healthy donors and cancer patients. Sequencing used immunoSEQ multiplex PCR; TCRdb keeps in-frame clones, though not all of them. This table holds fewer than 200,000 clones, about 92% found once. Input material: blood. These TCRs come from a man between 25 and 39 years old in good health.

Of note for this clone: The junction departs from the called germline gene at one end, perhaps through a read error. For the CDR3, the DNA is TGTGCCAGCAGCTTAGCGCTGGGGCTTAGGAACACAGAAGCTTTCTTT. Protein sequence: CASSLALGLRNTEAFF. The chain links TRBV7-8 to TRBJ1-1, with a tentative D call TRBD1 (5 bases). The CDR3 totals 16 residues. Germline assignment: CDR1 SGHVS and CDR2 FQNEAQ.

The chain employs TRBV12-3 or TRBV12-4 and TRBJ1-2; 8 nucleotides match TRBD1. This CDR3 is 13 amino acids long. V was pared by 1 base and J by 8 bases, with 3 bases of the junction left unmatched. The CDR3 here is CASSLGTGRGYTF. DNA of the CDR3: TGTGCCAGCAGTTTAGGGACAGGGAGAGGCTACACCTTC.

The chain joins TRBV12-3 or TRBV12-4 to TRBJ2-3, with no clear D. The V and J ends lost 8 bases and 2 bases respectively, with 8 bases between them. This CDR3 comprises 12 residues. In DNA form, the CDR3 reads TGTGCCAGCGGGTACACCACAGATACGCAGTATTTT. This translates into CASGYTTDTQYF.

The chain is built from TRBV18 and TRBJ1-2, with unresolved D. The CDR3 covers 19 residues. The V end was cut by 1 base, the J end by 2 bases, with 23 bases between. Germline CDR1 is KGHSH and CDR2 is LQKENI. CDR3 nucleotides: TGTGCCAGCTCACCACTCCGGCAGTCCTCAGGAGTCTCGAACTATGGCTACACCTTC. Its translation is CASSPLRQSSGVSNYGYTF.